The clone carrying this T cell receptor (beta chain) has ten or more counts. TCRdb re-called the 5' RACE reads with MiXCR, one entry per CDR3 protein. The table records under 600,000 distinct CDR3 sequences, roughly 21% of them present only once. The data were obtained in a study of T-cell memory formation after mild COVID-19. The CDR3 sequence is 16 residues long. Germline V CDR1 and CDR2: LNHDA, SQIVND (reference sequence). Trimming cost V 5 bases and J 8 bases; bases outside gene matches: 12. This receptor was obtained from an adult woman who had mild COVID-19 (a few samples of this study predate the infection). Cell type and time point are not known. The J gene is TRBJ2-1, the V gene TRBV19, with 10 bases aligning to TRBD2. The sample consisted of PBMCs or a T cell subset sorted from them (not recorded which). As DNA, the CDR3 is TGTGCCAGTAGTTCCGGCCTAGCGGGGGACCGGGATGAGCAGTTCTTC. Amino acids: CASSSGLAGDRDEQFF.